Presented here are 9 T cell receptor beta chains from one specimen sequenced in a study of CD8 T cells in ankylosing spondylitis. TCRdb reanalysed the 5' RACE reads using MiXCR and keeps one entry per CDR3 protein. The table includes approximately 220,000 distinct CDR3 sequences, 10% detected once. Sequencing was performed on blood, either unsorted or a sorted T cell fraction (not recorded which). The source of these receptors is a male donor with ankylosing spondylitis or in good health (not recorded which).

This clonotype was detected ten times or more. This chain joins TRBV29-1 and TRBJ2-3; D may be TRBD2 (5 bases). The CDR3 extends over 12 amino acids. Deletions cut 5 bases from V and 1 base from J, with 7 bases between. Germline CDR1 is SQVTM and CDR2 is ANQGSEA. CDR3 region: CSVQAGTDTQYF. For the CDR3, the DNA is TGCAGCGTTCAAGCGGGCACAGATACGCAGTATTTT.

This CDR3 is CASSVERDRREQYF. CDR3 in DNA: TGTGCCAGCAGTGTTGAACGAGACAGGCGCGAGCAGTACTTC. The chain is built from TRBV6-1 and TRBJ2-7; TRBD1 might be the D (6 bases). CDR1 and CDR2 (germline): MNHNS, SASEGT. This CDR3 contains 14 residues. V lost 4 bases and J lost 6, with 16 bases in between.

This CDR3 is CASSSPTGGNEQYF. The DNA for the CDR3 is TGTGCCAGCAGCTCCCCAACAGGGGGGAACGAGCAGTACTTC. The chain links TRBV7-9 to TRBJ2-7; TRBD1 aligns across 8 bases. The CDR3 extends over 14 amino acids. V gave up 4 bases and J gave up 5 bases; unmatched junction bases: 7. Germline CDR1 reads SEHNR; CDR2 reads FQNEAQ (reference sequence).

This clonotype appeared many times. The V and J genes are TRBV5-6 and TRBJ2-1, with 7 nucleotides matching TRBD1. V was pared by 0 bases and J by 6 bases, with 6 bases of the junction left unmatched. The CDR3 has 15 amino acids. CDR1 and CDR2 (germline): SGHDT, YYEEEE. The CDR3 spells CASSLGQQGFNEQFF. The CDR3, as DNA: TGTGCCAGCAGCTTGGGCCAACAGGGGTTCAATGAGCAGTTCTTC.

This chain uses TRBV6-1 with TRBJ2-1; no reliable D call. The ends were cut back, 8 bases at V and 6 bases at J, with 20 bases in the middle. The CDR3 length is 15 residues. The germline V gene encodes CDR1 MNHNS and CDR2 SASEGT. Here the CDR3 reads CASHFLGIDFNEQFF. The CDR3 nucleotides are TGTGCCAGCCACTTCCTTGGTATCGACTTCAATGAGCAGTTCTTC.

This chain links TRBV28 with TRBJ2-6; tentative D call: TRBD1 (6 bases). The CDR3 length is 18 residues. V was clipped by 6 bases and J by 1 base, with 19 bases between them. In germline, CDR1 is MDHEN, CDR2 SYDVKM. The CDR3 loop is CASRGTGIRPSGANVLTF. The CDR3 DNA reads as TGTGCCAGCAGGGGCACAGGGATTCGACCATCTGGGGCCAACGTCCTGACTTTC.

A few counts support this clonotype. The genes are TRBV7-6 and TRBJ2-5, with D perhaps TRBD1 or TRBD2 (5 bases each). Per the germline V gene, CDR1 is SGHVS and CDR2 is FNYEAQ. V was trimmed by 5 bases and J by 0 bases, leaving 13 bases between them. The CDR3 is 15 residues long. The CDR3 DNA sequence: TGTGCCAGCAGCGGTACCGGGACGGACCAAGAGACCCAGTACTTC. Translating gives CASSGTGTDQETQYF.

This clonotype came up many times. The J gene is TRBJ1-1, the V gene TRBV5-6, with D perhaps TRBD1 (5 bases). Deletions cut 4 bases from V and 6 bases from J, with 13 bases between. CDR3 length equals 13 residues. Germline values: CDR1 SGHDT, CDR2 YYEEEE. Here the CDR3 reads CASSITQGSEAFF. The CDR3 bases are TGTGCCAGCAGCATAACCCAGGGATCTGAAGCTTTCTTT. The whole variable domain, filled in from reference TRBV5-6 and TRBJ1-1, reads DAGVTQSPTHLIKTRGQQVTLRCSPKSGHDTVSWYQQALGQGPQFIFQYYEEEERQRGNFPDRFSGHQFPNYSSELNVNALLLGDSALYLCASSITQGSEAFFGQGTRLTVV.

This clonotype has a count of ten or more. The rearrangement joins TRBV20-1 to TRBJ2-2, with a tentative D call TRBD2 (6 bases). Germline V gene lookup returns CDR1 DFQATT and CDR2 SNEGSKA (reference sequence). The V end lost 5 bases, the J end lost 1 base, and 14 bases lay between the germline ends. CDR3 size: 15 residues. CDR3 protein: CSAGSGTENTGELFF. The CDR3 nucleotides read TGCAGTGCTGGGTCCGGGACTGAGAACACCGGGGAGCTGTTTTTT.